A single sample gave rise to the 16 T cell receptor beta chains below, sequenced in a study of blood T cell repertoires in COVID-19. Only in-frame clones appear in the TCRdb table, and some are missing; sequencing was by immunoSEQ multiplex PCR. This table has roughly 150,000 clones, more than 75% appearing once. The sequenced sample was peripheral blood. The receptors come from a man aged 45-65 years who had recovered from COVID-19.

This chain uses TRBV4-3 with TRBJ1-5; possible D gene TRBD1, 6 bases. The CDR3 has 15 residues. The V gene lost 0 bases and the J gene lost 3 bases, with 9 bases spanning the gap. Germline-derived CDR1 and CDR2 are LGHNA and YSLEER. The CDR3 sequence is CASSQDRTVNQPQHF. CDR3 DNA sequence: TGCGCCAGCAGCCAAGATCGGACAGTCAATCAGCCCCAGCATTTT.

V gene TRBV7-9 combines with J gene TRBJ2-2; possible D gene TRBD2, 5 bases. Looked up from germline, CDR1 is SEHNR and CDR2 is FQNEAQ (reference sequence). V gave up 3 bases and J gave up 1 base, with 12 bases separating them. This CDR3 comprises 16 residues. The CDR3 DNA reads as TGTGCCAGCAGCTTTATAGGACTTCTGAACACCGGGGAGCTGTTTTTT. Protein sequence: CASSFIGLLNTGELFF.

The CDR3: CASSRNVDRPSYEQYF. In DNA form, the CDR3 reads TGTGCCAGCAGCCGGAACGTCGACAGGCCTTCCTACGAGCAGTACTTC. This chain links TRBV6-6 with TRBJ2-7; TRBD1 might be the D (6 bases). Trimming removed 6 bases at V and 1 base at J, with 19 bases between. The CDR3 is 16 amino acids. CDR1 and CDR2 (germline): MNHNY, SVGAGI (reference sequence).

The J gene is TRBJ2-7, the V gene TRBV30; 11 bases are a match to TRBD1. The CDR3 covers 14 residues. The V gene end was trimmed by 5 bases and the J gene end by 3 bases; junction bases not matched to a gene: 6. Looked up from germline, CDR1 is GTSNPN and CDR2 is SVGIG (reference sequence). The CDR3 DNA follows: TGTGCCTGGGTTGGGGGGACAGGGGGCTACGAGCAGTACTTC. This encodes CAWVGGTGGYEQYF.

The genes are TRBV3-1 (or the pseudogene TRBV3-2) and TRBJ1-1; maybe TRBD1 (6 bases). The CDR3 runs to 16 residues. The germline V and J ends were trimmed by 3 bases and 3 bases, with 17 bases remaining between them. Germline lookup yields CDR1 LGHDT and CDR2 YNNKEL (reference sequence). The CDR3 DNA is TGTGCCAGCAGCCATCCGACAGGTTTCGAACACACTGAAGCTTTCTTT. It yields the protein CASSHPTGFEHTEAFF.

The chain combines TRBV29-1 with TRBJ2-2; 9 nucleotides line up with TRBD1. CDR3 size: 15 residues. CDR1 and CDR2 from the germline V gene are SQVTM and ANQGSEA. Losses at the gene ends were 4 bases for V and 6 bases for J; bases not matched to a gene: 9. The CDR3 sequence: CSVGGPTGGSGELFF. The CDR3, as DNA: TGCAGCGTTGGGGGGCCCACAGGGGGCTCCGGGGAGCTGTTTTTT.

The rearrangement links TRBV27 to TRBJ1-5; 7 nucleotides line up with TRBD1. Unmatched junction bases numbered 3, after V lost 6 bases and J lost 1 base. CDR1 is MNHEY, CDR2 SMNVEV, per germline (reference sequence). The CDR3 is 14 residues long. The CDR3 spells CASSEQGSNQPQHF. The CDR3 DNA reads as TGTGCCAGCAGCGAACAGGGGAGCAATCAGCCCCAGCATTTT.

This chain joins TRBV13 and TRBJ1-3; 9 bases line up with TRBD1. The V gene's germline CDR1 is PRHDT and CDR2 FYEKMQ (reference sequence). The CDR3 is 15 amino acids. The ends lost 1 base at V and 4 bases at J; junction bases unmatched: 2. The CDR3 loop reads CASSLETGGGNTIYF. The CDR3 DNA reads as TGTGCCAGCAGCTTAGAGACAGGGGGAGGAAACACCATATATTTT.

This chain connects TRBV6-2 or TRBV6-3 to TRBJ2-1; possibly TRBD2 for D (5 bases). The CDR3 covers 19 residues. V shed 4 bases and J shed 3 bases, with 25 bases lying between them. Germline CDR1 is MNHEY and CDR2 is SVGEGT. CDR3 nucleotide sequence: TGTGCCAGCAGTTCCCATAAGAGCGGCCCTGTTTCCGGCTACAATGAGCAGTTCTTC. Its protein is CASSSHKSGPVSGYNEQFF.

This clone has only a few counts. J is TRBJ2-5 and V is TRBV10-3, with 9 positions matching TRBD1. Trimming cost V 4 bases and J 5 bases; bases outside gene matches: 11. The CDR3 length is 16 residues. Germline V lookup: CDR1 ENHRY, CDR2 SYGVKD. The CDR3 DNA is TGTGCCATCAGTGGTCGATCCGGGACAGGGAGTGAGACCCAGTACTTC. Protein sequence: CAISGRSGTGSETQYF.

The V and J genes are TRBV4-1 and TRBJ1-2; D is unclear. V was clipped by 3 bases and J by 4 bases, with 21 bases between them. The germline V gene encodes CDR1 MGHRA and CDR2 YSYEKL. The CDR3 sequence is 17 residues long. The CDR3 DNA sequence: TGCGCCAGCAGCCACCTAGCAGCCGGGTGGGATAGCTATGGCTACACCTTC. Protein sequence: CASSHLAAGWDSYGYTF.

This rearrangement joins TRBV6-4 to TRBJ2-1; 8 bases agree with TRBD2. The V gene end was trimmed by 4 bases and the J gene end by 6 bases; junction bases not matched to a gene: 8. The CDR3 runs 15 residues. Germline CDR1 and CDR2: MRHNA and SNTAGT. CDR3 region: CASSVSGGAVNEQFF. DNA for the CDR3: TGTGCCAGCAGTGTCTCCGGGGGGGCCGTCAATGAGCAGTTCTTC.

CDR3 sequence (DNA): TGTGCCAGCAGCCGCGGGGGCGCAAACGAAAAACTGTTTTTT. Translation: CASSRGGANEKLFF. The rearrangement links TRBV7-2 to TRBJ1-4; the D gene is possibly TRBD1 (6 bases). Germline loops: CDR1 SGHTA, CDR2 FQGNSA. CDR3 length: 14 residues. V dropped 5 bases and J dropped 8 bases, with 15 bases sitting between them.

The CDR3 DNA is TGTGCCAGTAGTATAGATGGTCCGCAGCGAAGCTCCTATAATTCACCCCTCCACTTT. It yields the protein CASSIDGPQRSSYNSPLHF. The chain employs TRBV19 and TRBJ1-6; no clear D. Trimming took 0 bases from V and 0 from J, leaving 15 bases between them. The CDR3 is made up of 19 amino acids. The V gene's germline CDR1 is LNHDA and CDR2 SQIVND (reference sequence).

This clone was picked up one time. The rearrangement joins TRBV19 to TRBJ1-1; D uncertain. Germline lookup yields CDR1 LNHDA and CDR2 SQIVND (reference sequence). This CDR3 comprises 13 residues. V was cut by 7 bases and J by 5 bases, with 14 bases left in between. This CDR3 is CASTPQSGTEAFF. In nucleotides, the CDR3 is TGTGCCAGTACCCCCCAGAGCGGGACTGAAGCTTTCTTT.

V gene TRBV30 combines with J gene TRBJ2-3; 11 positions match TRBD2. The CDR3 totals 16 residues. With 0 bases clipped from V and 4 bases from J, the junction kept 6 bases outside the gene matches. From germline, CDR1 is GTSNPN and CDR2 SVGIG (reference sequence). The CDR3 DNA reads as TGTGCCTGGAGTGTATGGGCGACTAGCGGGGCAGATACGCAGTATTTT. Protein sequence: CAWSVWATSGADTQYF.